What follows are 30 T cell receptor beta chains derived from one specimen sequenced in a study of blood T cell repertoires in COVID-19. TCRdb's table, derived via immunoSEQ multiplex PCR, lists solely in-frame clones and lacks some. The sample includes about 170,000 clones, roughly 84% of them seen just once. Sequencing was carried out using peripheral blood. The receptor set was obtained from a man aged 50 to 59 with active or convalescent COVID-19.

The chain uses TRBV19 and TRBJ1-4; D possibly corresponds to TRBD1 (5 bases). Germline V gives CDR1 LNHDA, CDR2 SQIVND (reference sequence). Trimming took off 1 base at V and 7 bases at J, with 10 bases between the two ends. There are 14 residues in the CDR3. For the CDR3, the DNA is TGTGCCAGTAGTATAGGTAGGGGTGGTGAAAAACTGTTTTTT. Residues: CASSIGRGGEKLFF.

The gene calls are TRBV4-1 and TRBJ2-5, with TRBD2 matching over 9 bases. Germline loops: CDR1 MGHRA, CDR2 YSYEKL. This CDR3 contains 15 residues. J gave up 5 bases and V 6 bases, and 10 bases lay outside the gene matches. CDR3 in DNA: TGCGCCAGCAGTTTGTCGCGGGGGGGCTATGAGACCCAGTACTTC. Its translation is CASSLSRGGYETQYF.

This rearrangement joins TRBV15 to TRBJ2-2, with 7 bases fitting TRBD1. The germline CDR1 and CDR2 sequences are LNHNV and YYDKDF (reference sequence). This CDR3 contains 17 residues. V shed 0 bases, J shed 6 bases, and the junction held 10 bases outside the gene matches. Here the CDR3 reads CATSRDSGTARSGELFF. The CDR3 DNA reads TGTGCCACCAGCAGAGATTCAGGGACAGCGAGATCCGGGGAGCTGTTTTTT.

This chain uses TRBV5-4 with TRBJ1-4, with TRBD1 matching over 9 bases. CDR3 size: 15 residues. V trimming: 4 bases; J trimming: 8 bases; junction bases outside the gene matches: 9. Germline CDR1 reads SGHNT; CDR2 reads YYREEE (reference sequence). The chain's CDR3 is CASSPGTGLGEKLFF. CDR3 sequence (DNA): TGTGCCAGCAGCCCTGGGACAGGGCTTGGGGAAAAACTGTTTTTT. Full variable domain (outside the CDR3, taken from reference TRBV5-4 and TRBJ1-4): ETGVTQSPTHLIKTRGQQVTLRCSSQSGHNTVSWYQQALGQGPQFIFQYYREEENGRGNFPPRFSGLQFPNYSSELNVNALELDDSALYLCASSPGTGLGEKLFFGSGTQLSVL.

This chain joins TRBV5-6 and TRBJ2-2; maybe TRBD1 (6 bases). The CDR3 is 15 residues long. Germline V gene sequence: CDR1 SGHDT, CDR2 YYEEEE. Trimming removed 3 bases at V and 0 bases at J, with 9 bases between. The CDR3 DNA is TGTGCCAGCAGCTACGACAGGTCGAACACCGGGGAGCTGTTTTTT. Translated: CASSYDRSNTGELFF.

V gene TRBV27 combines with J gene TRBJ2-7; TRBD1 matches 10 bases. CDR1 is MNHEY and CDR2 is SMNVEV in the germline V gene (reference sequence). The CDR3 loop spans 17 amino acids. J gave up 2 bases and V 2 bases, and 9 bases lay outside the gene matches. The DNA of the CDR3 is TGTGCCAGCAGTTTACGGTCTACCGGGACAGGGGCCTACGAGCAGTACTTC. Its translation: CASSLRSTGTGAYEQYF.

This rearrangement joins TRBV5-1 to TRBJ2-1, with D possibly matching TRBD2 (6 bases). The V and J ends lost 7 bases and 5 bases respectively, with 16 bases between them. Germline CDR1 SGHRS, CDR2 YFSETQ. The CDR3 covers 14 residues. The CDR3, as DNA: TGCGCCAGCTCGCGGAGGGGTGGAGACAATGAGCAGTTCTTC. It codes for CASSRRGGDNEQFF.

The chain has TRBV14 and TRBJ1-2; TRBD1 matches at 7 bases. There are 17 residues in the CDR3. Germline assignment: CDR1 SGHDN and CDR2 FVKESK. The junction had 14 bases not matched to a gene; V was cut back by 2 bases and J by 5 bases. The CDR3 sequence is CASSQLTGLAVRYGYTF. CDR3 DNA: TGTGCCAGCAGCCAACTGACAGGGTTAGCAGTGAGGTATGGCTACACCTTC.

V and J are TRBV5-1 and TRBJ2-3, with D possibly TRBD1 on 6 matching bases. Germline V gives CDR1 SGHRS, CDR2 YFSETQ. V lost 7 bases and J lost 0, with 12 bases in between. The CDR3 contains 14 residues. CDR3 nucleotide sequence: TGCGCCAGCGCCCGGGACATTAGCACAGATACGCAGTATTTT. Translated, it gives CASARDISTDTQYF.

The chain couples TRBV13 to TRBJ2-1; 9 nucleotides match TRBD2. V lost 2 bases, J lost 3 bases, and 2 bases stayed unmatched. The CDR3 contains 15 residues. From germline, CDR1 is PRHDT and CDR2 FYEKMQ (reference sequence). DNA of the CDR3: TGTGCCAGCAGCTTAAGACTAGCGGACTACAATGAGCAGTTCTTC. As protein: CASSLRLADYNEQFF. The full variable domain, with the rest looked up from reference TRBV13 and TRBJ2-1, is AAGVIQSPRHLIKEKRETATLKCYPIPRHDTVYWYQQGPGQDPQFLISFYEKMQSDKGSIPDRFSAQQFSDYHSELNMSSLELGDSALYFCASSLRLADYNEQFFGPGTRLTVL.

A note on this clone: At the DNA level, this CDR3 is encoded by other sequences in the same sample as well. This chain links TRBV27 with TRBJ2-1; 12 bases are shared with TRBD2. The CDR3 spans 15 residues. Trimming at V came to 6 bases and at J to 5 bases, leaving 5 bases not matched to a gene. Looked up from germline, CDR1 is MNHEY and CDR2 is SMNVEV (reference sequence). CDR3 nucleotide sequence: TGTGCCAGCAGCCTGACTAGCGGGGGACACAATGAGCAGTTCTTC. Translation: CASSLTSGGHNEQFF.

The chain uses TRBV7-2 and TRBJ1-2; D uncertain. V was clipped by 5 bases and J by 4 bases, with 11 bases between them. Germline V CDR1 and CDR2: SGHTA, FQGNSA. The CDR3 runs 13 residues. The DNA for the CDR3 is TGTGCCAGCAGCCAACGGGGATCCTATGGCTACACCTTC. This sequence encodes CASSQRGSYGYTF. Filled out from reference TRBV7-2 and TRBJ1-2, the complete variable domain reads GAGVSQSPSNKVTEKGKDVELRCDPISGHTALYWYRQSLGQGLEFLIYFQGNSAPDKSGLPSDRFSAERTGGSVSTLTIQRTQQEDSAVYLCASSQRGSYGYTFGSGTRLTVV.

The chain couples TRBV5-4 to TRBJ1-2; D not certain. CDR1 is SGHNT, CDR2 YYREEE, per germline (reference sequence). Trimming removed 4 bases at V and 5 bases at J, with 15 bases between. The CDR3 spans 14 residues. CDR3 amino acids: CASSPDTFGYGYTF. DNA of the CDR3: TGTGCCAGCAGCCCTGACACCTTTGGGTATGGCTACACCTTC.

This clone showed up just once. The CDR3 DNA reads as TGCGCCAGCAGCCCGAGGACTAGCGGCCGTATGGCCACCACAGATACGCAGTATTTT. It codes for CASSPRTSGRMATTDTQYF. The chain uses TRBV4-1 and TRBJ2-3; 10 nucleotides align to TRBD2. CDR1 is MGHRA, CDR2 YSYEKL, per germline. This CDR3 has 19 amino acids. Losses at the gene ends were 4 bases for V and 2 bases for J; bases not matched to a gene: 15.

The chain joins TRBV19 to TRBJ2-2; D might be TRBD1 (6 bases). The CDR3 is made up of 18 amino acids. Germline CDR1 is LNHDA and CDR2 is SQIVND (reference sequence). V gave up 6 bases and J gave up 7 bases, with 27 bases separating them. The CDR3 reads CASSPRQAPLLTGGELFF. The CDR3 DNA reads as TGTGCCAGTAGCCCCCGACAGGCTCCCCTCTTAACGGGCGGGGAGCTGTTTTTT.

The count of this clone is one. The J gene is TRBJ1-5, the V gene TRBV6-5; 8 nucleotides align to TRBD1. Per the germline V gene, CDR1 is MNHEY and CDR2 is SVGAGI. Unmatched junction bases numbered 8, after V lost 6 bases and J lost 7 bases. This CDR3 has 14 amino acids. The CDR3 reads CASSERQGRQPQHF. CDR3 in DNA: TGTGCCAGCAGCGAGCGACAGGGGCGGCAGCCCCAGCATTTT.

The CDR3 loop reads CASSQPNQYF. In nucleotides, the CDR3 is TGTGCCAGCAGCCAACCTAATCAGTACTTC. The chain uses TRBV3-1 (or the pseudogene TRBV3-2) and TRBJ2-5; D uncertain. With 2 bases removed from V and 11 bases from J, the gap between germline ends came to 6 bases. Per germline, CDR1 LGHDT and CDR2 YNNKEL (reference sequence). This CDR3 region has 10 residues.

The chain links TRBV4-2 to TRBJ2-5; TRBD1 aligns across 7 bases. The CDR3 spans 16 residues. Germline loops: CDR1 LGHNA, CDR2 YNFKEQ. Trimming cost V 1 base and J 6 bases; bases outside gene matches: 11. DNA for the CDR3: TGTGCCAGCAGCCAAGTGTTTCGGGACAGTTCCAAGACCCAGTACTTC. This gives the protein CASSQVFRDSSKTQYF.

This chain uses TRBV19 with TRBJ2-2; 13 nucleotides line up with TRBD2. V dropped 3 bases and J dropped 8; count of bases not matched to a gene: 6. Germline CDR1 reads LNHDA; CDR2 reads SQIVND (reference sequence). The CDR3 totals 16 residues. The CDR3 loop reads CASSITTSGRSGELFF. As DNA, the CDR3 is TGTGCCAGTAGTATCACGACTAGCGGGAGGAGTGGGGAGCTGTTTTTT. Looking up the rest from reference TRBV19 and TRBJ2-2 gives the full variable domain: DGGITQSPKYLFRKEGQNVTLSCEQNLNHDAMYWYRQDPGQGLRLIYYSQIVNDFQKGDIAEGYSVSREKKESFPLTVTSAQKNPTAFYLCASSITTSGRSGELFFGEGSRLTVL.

The chain uses TRBV11-2 and TRBJ1-1; D unclear. There are 13 residues in the CDR3. Germline V gene lookup returns CDR1 SGHAT and CDR2 FQNNGV. The V end lost 5 bases, the J end lost 5 bases, and 12 bases lay between the germline ends. The CDR3 nucleotides read TGTGCCAGCAGCCGAAATTATCAGACTGAAGCTTTCTTT. Its translation is CASSRNYQTEAFF.

This clone has just one count. The CDR3 loop is CASIGRDEKLFF. The CDR3 DNA follows: TGTGCCAGCATCGGCCGGGATGAAAAACTGTTTTTT. This chain uses TRBV27 with TRBJ1-4; D not resolved. Germline V lookup: CDR1 MNHEY, CDR2 SMNVEV (reference sequence). The CDR3 runs 12 residues. V lost 7 bases and J 6 bases, leaving 9 bases between the germline ends.

This chain uses TRBV6-5 with TRBJ2-3; TRBD2 agrees at 11 bases. V trimming: 10 bases; J trimming: 2 bases; junction bases outside the gene matches: 8. This CDR3 region has 15 residues. In germline, CDR1 is MNHEY, CDR2 SVGAGI. The CDR3 DNA reads as TGTGCCACTACGACGACTAGCGGGGACACAGATACGCAGTATTTT. Translation: CATTTTSGDTDTQYF.

The rearrangement uses TRBV6-5 and TRBJ2-1; the D gene is possibly TRBD1 (5 bases). V gave up 2 bases and J gave up 9 bases, with 11 bases separating them. The CDR3 loop spans 13 amino acids. The V gene's germline CDR1 is MNHEY and CDR2 SVGAGI. The CDR3 nucleotides read TGTGCCAGCAGTTACCCTGGACAAGGTGAGCAGTTCTTC. Its translation is CASSYPGQGEQFF.

The chain couples TRBV4-2 to TRBJ1-3; TRBD1 agrees at 7 bases. CDR1 is LGHNA and CDR2 is YNFKEQ in the germline V gene. Trimming cost V 0 bases and J 14 bases; bases outside gene matches: 7. The length of the CDR3 is 13 residues. The CDR3 region is CASSQDLRDSLYF. The CDR3 region has the DNA TGTGCCAGCAGCCAAGATTTGAGGGACAGCCTATATTTT.

The rearrangement links TRBV7-2 to TRBJ1-2; no firm D call. Trimming shortened V by 6 bases and J by 2 bases, and 10 bases separated the two germline ends. This CDR3 region has 13 residues. Germline V lookup: CDR1 SGHTA, CDR2 FQGNSA. Written as DNA, the CDR3 is TGTGCCAGCAGATCCGGGTCCAACTATGGCTACACCTTC. Its protein is CASRSGSNYGYTF.

The chain is built from TRBV11-2 and TRBJ2-4; a possible D gene is TRBD1 (6 bases). Per the germline V gene, CDR1 is SGHAT and CDR2 is FQNNGV. CDR3 length equals 17 residues. Trimming took 5 bases from V and 0 from J, leaving 17 bases between them. CDR3 sequence (DNA): TGTGCCAGCAGCCAGGGAGCAGTGGGGGCAGCCAAAAACATTCAGTACTTC. Translation gives CASSQGAVGAAKNIQYF. Combining the CDR3 with reference TRBV11-2 and TRBJ2-4 gives the whole variable domain EAGVAQSPRYKIIEKRQSVAFWCNPISGHATLYWYQQILGQGPKLLIQFQNNGVVDDSQLPKDRFSAERLKGVDSTLKIQPAKLEDSAVYLCASSQGAVGAAKNIQYFGAGTRLSVL.

The chain has TRBV11-2 and TRBJ2-1, with 7 bases matching TRBD1. Germline assignment: CDR1 SGHAT and CDR2 FQNNGV. This CDR3 comprises 15 residues. With V trimmed by 0 bases and J by 7 bases, 6 bases remained unmatched. CDR3 amino acids: CASSLDPGGMNEQFF. As DNA, the CDR3 is TGTGCCAGCAGCTTAGATCCAGGGGGTATGAATGAGCAGTTCTTC.

This sequence joins TRBV5-4 and TRBJ2-7; D perhaps matches TRBD1 (5 bases). V lost 4 bases and J lost 2, with 13 bases in between. Per germline, CDR1 SGHNT and CDR2 YYREEE (reference sequence). The length of the CDR3 is 14 residues. CDR3: CASSPRAGPYEQYF. CDR3 nucleotides: TGTGCCAGCAGCCCACGGGCAGGGCCCTACGAGCAGTACTTC.

The V call is TRBV19, the J call TRBJ2-7; 8 positions agree with TRBD1. Losses at the gene ends were 5 bases for V and 7 bases for J; bases not matched to a gene: 13. The CDR3 covers 15 residues. Germline V gene data show CDR1 as LNHDA and CDR2 as SQIVND (reference sequence). The CDR3 reads CASSFQGARMREQYF. CDR3 sequence (DNA): TGTGCCAGTAGTTTCCAGGGGGCGCGAATGCGAGAGCAGTACTTC.

CDR3 sequence reads: CASSPGPGAQYF. The CDR3 DNA follows: TGTGCCAGCAGCCCTGGCCCAGGGGCCCAGTACTTC. This chain uses TRBV7-3 with TRBJ2-5; D is possibly TRBD1 (6 bases). CDR3 size: 12 residues. V lost 5 bases and J lost 9, with 13 bases in between. CDR1 is SGHTA, CDR2 FQGTGA, per germline.